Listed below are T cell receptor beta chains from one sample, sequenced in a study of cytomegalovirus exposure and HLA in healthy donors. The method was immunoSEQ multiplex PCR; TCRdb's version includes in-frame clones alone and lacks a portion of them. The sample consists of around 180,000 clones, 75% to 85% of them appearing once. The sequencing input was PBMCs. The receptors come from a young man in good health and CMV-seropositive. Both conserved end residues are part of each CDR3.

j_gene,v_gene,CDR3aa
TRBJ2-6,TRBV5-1,CASSMRLAGDGANVLTF
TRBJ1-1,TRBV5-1,CASSLGTGGTTEAFF
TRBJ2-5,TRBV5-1,CASSPGGRGLQETQYF
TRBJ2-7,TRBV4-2,CASRETGGEQYF
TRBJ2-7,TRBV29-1,CSVGHILDGDRTYEQYF
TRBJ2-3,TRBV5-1,CASRTMKSSGRGGDTQYF
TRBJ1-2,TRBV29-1,CSAVITGGGDGYTF
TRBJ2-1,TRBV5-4,CASSLAGGAYNEQFF
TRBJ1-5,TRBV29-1,CSARRGGSNQPQHF
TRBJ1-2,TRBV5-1,CASSLSPGGTGGSLGYGYTF
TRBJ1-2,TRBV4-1,CASSQEGGNYGYTF
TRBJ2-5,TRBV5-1,CASSWTSGGYQETQYF
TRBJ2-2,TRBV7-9,CSSSSNTGELFF
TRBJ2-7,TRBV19,CASSPGGTSFSYEQYF
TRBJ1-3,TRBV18,CASSTLQGNSGNTIYF
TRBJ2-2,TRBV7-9,CSSSSRQNTGELFF
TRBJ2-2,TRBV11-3,CASSLGVAGVRGELFF
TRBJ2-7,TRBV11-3,CASSSRDSYEQYF
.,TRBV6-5,CASSYNTGLEQYF
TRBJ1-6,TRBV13,CASSTQGFPLHF
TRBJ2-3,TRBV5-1,CASSPTQGYTQYF
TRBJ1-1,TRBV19,CASRQEKNTEAFF
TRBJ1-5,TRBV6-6,CASNLAGGNQPQHF
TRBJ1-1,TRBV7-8,CASSLRSQTLNTEAFF
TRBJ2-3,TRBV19,CASRPSGSPADTQYF
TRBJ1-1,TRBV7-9,CSSRTARDRGQTEAFF
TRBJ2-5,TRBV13,CASSSTLAGGRAETQYF
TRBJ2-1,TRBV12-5,CASGLVGIAGENEQFF
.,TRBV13,CASSLRQVGSYEQYF
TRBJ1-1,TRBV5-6,CASSWGQGPEAFF
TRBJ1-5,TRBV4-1,CASSPEVVEGNQPQHF
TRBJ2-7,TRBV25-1,CASSPPGGYEQYF
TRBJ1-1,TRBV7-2,CASSLGGEVRAFF
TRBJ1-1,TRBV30,CAWSRGGSEAFF
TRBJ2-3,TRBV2,CASSPRLAGGGDTQYF
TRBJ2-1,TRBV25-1,CASSGGQGVDEQFF
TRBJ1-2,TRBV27,CASSQDRAPSGYGYTF
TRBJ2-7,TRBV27,CASSSLAGVPFYEQYF
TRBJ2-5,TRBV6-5,CASSYSIGQGGETQYF
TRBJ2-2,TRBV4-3,CASSQEPAGARNTGELFF